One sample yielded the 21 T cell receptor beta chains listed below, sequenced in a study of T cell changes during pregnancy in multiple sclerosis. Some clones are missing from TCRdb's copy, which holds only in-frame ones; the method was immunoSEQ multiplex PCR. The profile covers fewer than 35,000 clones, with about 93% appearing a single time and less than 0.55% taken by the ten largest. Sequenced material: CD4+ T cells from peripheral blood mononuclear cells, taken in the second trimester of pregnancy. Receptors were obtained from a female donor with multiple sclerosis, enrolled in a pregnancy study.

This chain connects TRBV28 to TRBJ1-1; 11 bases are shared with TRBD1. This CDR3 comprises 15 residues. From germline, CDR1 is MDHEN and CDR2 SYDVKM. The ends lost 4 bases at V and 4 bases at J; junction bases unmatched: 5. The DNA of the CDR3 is TGTGCCAGCAGTTGGACAGGGGGCGCGACCACTGAAGCTTTCTTT. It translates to CASSWTGGATTEAFF.

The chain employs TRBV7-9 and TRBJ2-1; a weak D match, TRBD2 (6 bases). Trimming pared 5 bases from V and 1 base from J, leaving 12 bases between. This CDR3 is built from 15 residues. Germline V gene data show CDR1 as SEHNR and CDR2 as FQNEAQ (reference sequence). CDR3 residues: CASSRGGVSYNEQFF. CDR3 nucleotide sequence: TGTGCCAGCAGCCGAGGAGGGGTATCCTACAATGAGCAGTTCTTC. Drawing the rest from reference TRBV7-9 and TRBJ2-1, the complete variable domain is DTGVSQNPRHKITKRGQNVTFRCDPISEHNRLYWYRQTLGQGPEFLTYFQNEAQLEKSRLLSDRFSAERPKGSFSTLEIQRTEQGDSAMYLCASSRGGVSYNEQFFGPGTRLTVL.

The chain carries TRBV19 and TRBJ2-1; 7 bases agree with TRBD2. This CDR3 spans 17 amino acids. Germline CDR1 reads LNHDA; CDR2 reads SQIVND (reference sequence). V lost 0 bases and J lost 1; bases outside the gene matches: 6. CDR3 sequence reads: CASSIDLRAGSYNEQFF. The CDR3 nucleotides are TGTGCCAGTAGTATAGATCTCCGAGCGGGGTCCTACAATGAGCAGTTCTTC.

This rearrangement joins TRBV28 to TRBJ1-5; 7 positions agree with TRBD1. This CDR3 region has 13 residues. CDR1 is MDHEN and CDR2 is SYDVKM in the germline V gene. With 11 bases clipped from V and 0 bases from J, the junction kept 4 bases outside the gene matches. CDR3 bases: TGTGCCGGGGGACAGTATAGCAATCAGCCCCAGCATTTT. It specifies CAGGQYSNQPQHF.

DNA of the CDR3: TGTGCCAGTAGTATCTGGAAGGGGGCGCCGGGGGCTGAAAAACTGTTTTTT. It codes for CASSIWKGAPGAEKLFF. The V gene is TRBV19, the J gene TRBJ1-4; 7 nucleotides agree with TRBD1. The ends lost 3 bases at V and 7 bases at J; junction bases unmatched: 14. The CDR3 extends over 17 amino acids. CDR1 and CDR2 from the germline V gene are LNHDA and SQIVND (reference sequence).

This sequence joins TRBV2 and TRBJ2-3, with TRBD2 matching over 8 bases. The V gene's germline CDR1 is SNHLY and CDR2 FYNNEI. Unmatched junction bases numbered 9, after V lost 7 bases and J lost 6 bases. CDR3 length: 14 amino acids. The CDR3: CASTAWRGGDTQYF. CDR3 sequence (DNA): TGTGCCAGCACGGCCTGGCGCGGGGGGGATACGCAGTATTTT.

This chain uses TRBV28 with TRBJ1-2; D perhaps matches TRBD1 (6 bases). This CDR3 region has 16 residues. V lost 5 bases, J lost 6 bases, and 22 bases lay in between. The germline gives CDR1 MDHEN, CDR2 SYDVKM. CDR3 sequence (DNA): TGTGCCAGCAGTCTGTCCCCGGTTGGGACACCAGATGGCTACACCTTC. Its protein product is CASSLSPVGTPDGYTF.

Written as DNA, the CDR3 is TGCGCCAGCGGTCGGGGACTAGCGGGAGCTGGGTACAATGAGCAGTTCTTC. As protein: CASGRGLAGAGYNEQFF. The chain carries TRBV5-1 and TRBJ2-1, with 14 bases aligning to TRBD2. The CDR3 contains 17 residues. The germline V gene encodes CDR1 SGHRS and CDR2 YFSETQ. V was pared by 7 bases and J by 4 bases, with 10 bases of the junction left unmatched.

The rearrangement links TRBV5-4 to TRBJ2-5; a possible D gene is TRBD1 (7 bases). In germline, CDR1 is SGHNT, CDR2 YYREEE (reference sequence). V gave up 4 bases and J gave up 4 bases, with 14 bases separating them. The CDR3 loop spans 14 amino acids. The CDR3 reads CASSLPGGGETQYF. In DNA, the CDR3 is TGTGCCAGCAGCCTGCCAGGGGGAGGAGAGACCCAGTACTTC.

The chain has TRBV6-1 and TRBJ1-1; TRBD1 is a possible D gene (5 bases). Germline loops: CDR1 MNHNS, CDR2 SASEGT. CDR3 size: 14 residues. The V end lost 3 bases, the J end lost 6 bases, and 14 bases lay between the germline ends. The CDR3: CASSDITGWPEAFF. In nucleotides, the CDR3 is TGTGCCAGCAGTGATATAACAGGTTGGCCTGAAGCTTTCTTT.

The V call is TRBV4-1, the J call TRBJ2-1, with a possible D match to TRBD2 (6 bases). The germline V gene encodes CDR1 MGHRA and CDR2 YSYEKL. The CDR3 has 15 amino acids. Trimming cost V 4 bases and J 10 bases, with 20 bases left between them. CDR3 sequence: CASSPLGGPGGEQFF. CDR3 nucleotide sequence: TGCGCCAGCAGCCCCCTGGGGGGTCCCGGGGGAGAGCAGTTCTTC.

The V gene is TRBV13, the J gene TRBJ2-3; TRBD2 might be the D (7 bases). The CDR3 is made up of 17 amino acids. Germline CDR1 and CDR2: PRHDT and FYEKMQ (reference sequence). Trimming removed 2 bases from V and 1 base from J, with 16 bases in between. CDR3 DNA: TGTGCCAGCAGCTTAAGGGGGGGCCGGACTGGCACAGATACGCAGTATTTT. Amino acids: CASSLRGGRTGTDTQYF.

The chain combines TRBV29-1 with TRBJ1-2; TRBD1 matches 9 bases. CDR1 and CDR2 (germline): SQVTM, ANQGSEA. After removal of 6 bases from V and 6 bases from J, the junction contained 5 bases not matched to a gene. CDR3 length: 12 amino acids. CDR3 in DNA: TGCAGCGTAGGACAGGGGATCGATGGCTACACCTTC. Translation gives CSVGQGIDGYTF.

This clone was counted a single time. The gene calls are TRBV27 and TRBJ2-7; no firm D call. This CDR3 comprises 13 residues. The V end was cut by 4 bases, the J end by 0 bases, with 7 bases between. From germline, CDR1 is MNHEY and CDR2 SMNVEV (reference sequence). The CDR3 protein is CASSWASSYEQYF. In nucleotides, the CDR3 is TGTGCCAGCAGTTGGGCAAGCTCCTACGAGCAGTACTTC.

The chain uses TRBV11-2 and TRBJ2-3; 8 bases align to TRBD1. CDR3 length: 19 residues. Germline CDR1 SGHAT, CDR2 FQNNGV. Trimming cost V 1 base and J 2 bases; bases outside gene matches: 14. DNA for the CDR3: TGTGCCAGCAGCTTAGCGAGGCGAGCCGGACAGGGTTTCACAGATACGCAGTATTTT. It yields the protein CASSLARRAGQGFTDTQYF.

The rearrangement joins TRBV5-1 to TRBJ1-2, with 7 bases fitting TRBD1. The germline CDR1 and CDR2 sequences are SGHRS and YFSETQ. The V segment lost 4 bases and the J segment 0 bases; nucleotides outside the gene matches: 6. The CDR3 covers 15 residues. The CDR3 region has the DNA TGCGCCAGCAGCCCCAGGACAGGTTCTAACTATGGCTACACCTTC. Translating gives CASSPRTGSNYGYTF.

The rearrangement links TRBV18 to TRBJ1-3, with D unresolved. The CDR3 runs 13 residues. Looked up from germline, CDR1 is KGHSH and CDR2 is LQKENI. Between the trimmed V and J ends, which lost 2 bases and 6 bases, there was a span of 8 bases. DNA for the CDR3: TGTGCCAGCTCACCATCAGGCCTAAACACCATATATTTT. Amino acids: CASSPSGLNTIYF.

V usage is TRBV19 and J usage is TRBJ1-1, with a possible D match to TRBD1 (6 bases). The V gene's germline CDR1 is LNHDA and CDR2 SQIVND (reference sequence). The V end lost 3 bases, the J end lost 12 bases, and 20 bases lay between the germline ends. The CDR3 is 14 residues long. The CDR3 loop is CASSISGTPTPTFF. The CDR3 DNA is TGTGCCAGTAGTATTTCCGGGACACCTACCCCAACTTTCTTT.

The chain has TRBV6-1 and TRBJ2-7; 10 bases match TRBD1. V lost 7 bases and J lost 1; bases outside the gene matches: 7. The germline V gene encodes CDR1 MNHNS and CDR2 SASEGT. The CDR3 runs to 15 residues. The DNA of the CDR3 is TGTGCCAGCAAGGGGGCGGGACAGGGGTCCTACGAGCAGTACTTC. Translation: CASKGAGQGSYEQYF.

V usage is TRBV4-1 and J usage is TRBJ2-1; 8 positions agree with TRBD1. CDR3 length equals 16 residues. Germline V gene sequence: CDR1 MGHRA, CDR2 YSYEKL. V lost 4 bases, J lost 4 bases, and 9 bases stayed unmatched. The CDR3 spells CASSLQDRGGYNEQFF. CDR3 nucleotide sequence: TGCGCCAGCAGCCTACAAGACAGGGGAGGATACAATGAGCAGTTCTTC.

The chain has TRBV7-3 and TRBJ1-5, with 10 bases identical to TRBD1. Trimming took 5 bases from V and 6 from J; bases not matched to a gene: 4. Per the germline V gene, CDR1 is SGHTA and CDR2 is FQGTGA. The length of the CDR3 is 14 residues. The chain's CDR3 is CASSQTGGGQPQHF. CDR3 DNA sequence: TGTGCCAGCAGCCAGACAGGGGGCGGTCAGCCCCAGCATTTT.